This TCR beta chain emerged from a study of molecular identifiers for immune sequencing clone quantification. TCRdb reprocessed the PCR reads via MiXCR and lists one record per CDR3 protein. Of about half a million distinct CDR3 sequences listed, 25% are singletons. In regard to this clonotype: One base away lies a much larger clone, so this may be a sequencing read error.

This CDR3 has 13 amino acids. Per germline, CDR1 MNHNY and CDR2 SVGAGI (reference sequence). The specimen sequenced was naive CD8+ T cells from blood, with Jurkat cell RNA spiked in. Stated subset: FACS-sorted CD8+CD4-CCR7+CD45RA+ naive T cells. The chain couples TRBV6-6 to TRBJ1-3; TRBD1 is a possible D gene (5 bases). The sequence came from a human donor in good health. Some libraries in this study had Jurkat cell RNA spiked in. The CDR3 DNA reads as TGTGCCACCGCAGGGTTTTCTGGAAACACCACATATTTT. Its translation: CATAGFSGNTTYF.